This T cell receptor beta chain was retrieved from a study of T-cell reconstitution after alpha-beta-depleted transplantation in children. During its preparation, the TCRbeta library received unique molecular identifiers. A single record per CDR3 protein comes from TCRdb applying MiXCR to the PCR reads. The sample carries around 600,000 distinct CDR3 sequences, roughly 17% recorded once. The material was PBMCs from the stem cell graft donor, obtained from the stem cell graft. This TCR was sampled from a human donor who donated a stem cell graft to a child with acute myeloid leukemia.

The CDR3 is CASSTGGLAKNIQYF. In DNA, the CDR3 is TGTGCCAGCAGTACGGGTGGACTAGCCAAAAACATTCAGTACTTC. The V gene is TRBV6-2 or TRBV6-3, the J gene TRBJ2-4; D possibly corresponds to TRBD2 (5 bases). The germline V gene has CDR1 MNHEY and CDR2 SVGEGT. Trimming stripped 5 bases from V and 0 bases from J, with 11 bases between. The CDR3 loop spans 15 amino acids.